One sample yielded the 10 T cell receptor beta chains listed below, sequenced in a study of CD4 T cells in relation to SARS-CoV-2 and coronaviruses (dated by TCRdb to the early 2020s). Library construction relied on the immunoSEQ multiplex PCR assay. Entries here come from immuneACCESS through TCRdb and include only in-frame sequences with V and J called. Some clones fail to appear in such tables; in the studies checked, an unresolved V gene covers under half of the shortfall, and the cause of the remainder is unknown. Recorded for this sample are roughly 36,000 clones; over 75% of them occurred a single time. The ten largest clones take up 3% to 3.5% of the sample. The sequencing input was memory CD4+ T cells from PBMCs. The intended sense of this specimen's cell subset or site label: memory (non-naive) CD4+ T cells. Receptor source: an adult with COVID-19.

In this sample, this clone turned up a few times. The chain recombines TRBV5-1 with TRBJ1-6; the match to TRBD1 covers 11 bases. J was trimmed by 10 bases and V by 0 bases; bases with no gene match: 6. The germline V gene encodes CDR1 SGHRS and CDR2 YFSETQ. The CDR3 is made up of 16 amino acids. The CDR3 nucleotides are TGCGCCAGCAGCTTGGATGGACAGGGGGCTGTGTCACCCCTCCACTTT. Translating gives CASSLDGQGAVSPLHF.

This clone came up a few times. Here the CDR3 reads CATSDFLSDTQYF. As DNA, the CDR3 is TGTGCCACCAGTGATTTTTTATCAGATACGCAGTATTTT. V and J are TRBV24-1 and TRBJ2-3; no firm D call. CDR1 and CDR2 from the germline V gene are KGHDR and SFDVKD. The CDR3 spans 13 residues. With 1 base removed from V and 4 bases from J, the gap between germline ends came to 5 bases.

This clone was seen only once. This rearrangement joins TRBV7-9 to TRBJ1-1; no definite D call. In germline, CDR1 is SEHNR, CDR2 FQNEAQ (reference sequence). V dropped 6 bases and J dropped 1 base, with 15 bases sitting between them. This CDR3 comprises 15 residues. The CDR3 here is CASRSRGDRNTEAFF. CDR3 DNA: TGTGCCAGCAGGTCCCGGGGAGATAGGAACACTGAAGCTTTCTTT.

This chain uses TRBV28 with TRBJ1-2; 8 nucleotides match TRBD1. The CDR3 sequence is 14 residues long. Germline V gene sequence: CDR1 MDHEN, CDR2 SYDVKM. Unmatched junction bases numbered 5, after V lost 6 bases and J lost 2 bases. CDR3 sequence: CASRRTGLNYGYTF. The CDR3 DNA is TGTGCCAGCAGAAGGACAGGGCTGAACTATGGCTACACCTTC.

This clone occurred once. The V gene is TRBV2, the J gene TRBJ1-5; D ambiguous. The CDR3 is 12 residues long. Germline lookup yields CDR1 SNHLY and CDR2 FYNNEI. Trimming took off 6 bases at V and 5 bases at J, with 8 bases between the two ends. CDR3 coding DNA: TGTGCCAGCAGGGGAACAGATCAGCCCCAGCATTTT. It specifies CASRGTDQPQHF.

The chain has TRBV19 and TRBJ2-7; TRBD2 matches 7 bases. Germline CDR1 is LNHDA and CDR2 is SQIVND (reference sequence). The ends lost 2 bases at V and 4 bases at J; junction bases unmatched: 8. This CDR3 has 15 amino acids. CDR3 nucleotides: TGTGCCAGTAGTATATCGCGGGAGTATTCTTACGAGCAGTACTTC. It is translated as CASSISREYSYEQYF.

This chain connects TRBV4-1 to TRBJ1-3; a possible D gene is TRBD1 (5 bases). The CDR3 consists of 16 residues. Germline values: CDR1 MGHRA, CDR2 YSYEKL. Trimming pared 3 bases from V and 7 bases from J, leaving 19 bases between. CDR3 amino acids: CASSQNWDAGRNTIYF. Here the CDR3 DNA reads TGCGCCAGCAGCCAGAATTGGGACGCGGGGAGGAACACCATATATTTT.

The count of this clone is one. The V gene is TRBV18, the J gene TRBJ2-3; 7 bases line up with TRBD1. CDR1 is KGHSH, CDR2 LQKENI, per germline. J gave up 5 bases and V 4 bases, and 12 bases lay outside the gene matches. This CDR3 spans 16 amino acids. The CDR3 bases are TGTGCCAGCTCACTAACAGGGGCTAAGGCAGGAGATACGCAGTATTTT. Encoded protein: CASSLTGAKAGDTQYF.

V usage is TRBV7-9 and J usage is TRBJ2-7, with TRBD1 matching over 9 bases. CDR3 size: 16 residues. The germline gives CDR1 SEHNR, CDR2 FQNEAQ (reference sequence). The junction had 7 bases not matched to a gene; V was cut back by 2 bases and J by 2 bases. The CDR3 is CASSLPPGQGAYEQYF. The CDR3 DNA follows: TGTGCCAGCAGCTTACCACCGGGACAGGGCGCCTACGAGCAGTACTTC.

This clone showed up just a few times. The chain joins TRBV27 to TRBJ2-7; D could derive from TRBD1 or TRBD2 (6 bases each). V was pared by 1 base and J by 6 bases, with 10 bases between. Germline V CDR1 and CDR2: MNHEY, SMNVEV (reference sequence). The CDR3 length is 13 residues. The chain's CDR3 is CASSLLGGREQYF. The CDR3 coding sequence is TGTGCCAGCAGTTTATTGGGGGGCCGCGAGCAGTACTTC.